This is a list of T cell receptor beta chains from one sample in a study of shared clonotypes between healthy human individuals. The table came from immunoSEQ multiplex PCR; TCRdb's copy has only in-frame clones and leaves some out. The top ten hold roughly 13% of the sample, which has about 470,000 clones, roughly 77% seen once. The sample was PBMCs. The receptors were gathered from a woman aged 40 to 50 in good health. Some clones in this sample may be carry-over from other donors' samples. Both conserved end residues are part of each CDR3. The D gene is left open where the match is weak. A clone size is listed for some rows: how often the clone was seen (once, few, many), or a class if it is expanded.

d_gene: NA; abundance: NA; v_gene: TRBV6-1; j_gene: TRBJ2-5; CDR3aa: CASSEMRIETQYF; CDR3nt: TGTGCCAGCAGTGAAATGCGGATTGAGACCCAGTACTTC
d_gene: TRBD2; abundance: NA; v_gene: TRBV30; j_gene: TRBJ2-7; CDR3aa: CAWRHPAGYYEQYF; CDR3nt: TGTGCCTGGAGGCATCCAGCGGGATATTACGAGCAGTACTTC
d_gene: TRBD1; abundance: NA; v_gene: TRBV7-6; j_gene: TRBJ1-1; CDR3aa: CASSRGGGGTEAFF; CDR3nt: TGTGCCAGCAGCCGAGGGGGCGGCGGCACTGAAGCTTTCTTT
d_gene: TRBD1; abundance: NA; v_gene: TRBV7-9; j_gene: TRBJ1-5; CDR3aa: CAGPRGGQEASGNQPQHF; CDR3nt: TGTGCCGGTCCAAGAGGGGGACAGGAGGCTTCGGGCAATCAGCCCCAGCATTTT
d_gene: NA; abundance: NA; v_gene: TRBV7-9; j_gene: TRBJ2-1; CDR3aa: CASSLALGYEQFF; CDR3nt: TGTGCCAGCAGCCTAGCACTCGGCTATGAGCAGTTCTTC
d_gene: NA; abundance: NA; v_gene: TRBV29-1; j_gene: TRBJ2-3; CDR3aa: CSVGTLLAGTDTQYF; CDR3nt: TGCAGCGTTGGAACCTTACTAGCTGGGACAGATACGCAGTATTTT
d_gene: TRBD1; abundance: NA; v_gene: TRBV7-2; j_gene: TRBJ2-1; CDR3aa: CASSHGQGEYNEQFF; CDR3nt: TGTGCCAGCAGCCATGGACAGGGGGAATACAATGAGCAGTTCTTC
d_gene: TRBD1; abundance: NA; v_gene: TRBV2; j_gene: TRBJ1-1; CDR3aa: CAIPGQGAQVNTEAFF; CDR3nt: TGTGCCATCCCAGGACAGGGAGCGCAGGTGAACACTGAAGCTTTCTTT
d_gene: TRBD2; abundance: NA; v_gene: TRBV5-1; j_gene: TRBJ2-1; CDR3aa: CASSLAGTSGNEQFF; CDR3nt: TGCGCCAGCAGCTTGGCCGGGACTAGCGGTAATGAGCAGTTCTTC
d_gene: TRBD1; abundance: NA; v_gene: TRBV10-1; j_gene: TRBJ2-1; CDR3aa: CASSESILWTGGKQFF; CDR3nt: TGCGCCAGCAGTGAGTCGATTTTATGGACAGGGGGTAAGCAGTTCTTC
d_gene: NA; abundance: NA; v_gene: TRBV29-1; j_gene: TRBJ2-3; CDR3aa: CSVGGISGFTDTQYF; CDR3nt: TGCAGCGTTGGGGGAATTAGCGGCTTCACAGATACGCAGTATTTT
d_gene: TRBD1; abundance: few; v_gene: TRBV6-5; j_gene: TRBJ2-7; CDR3aa: CASSYRQGGSYEQYF; CDR3nt: TGTGCCAGCAGTTACCGACAGGGGGGCTCCTACGAGCAGTACTTC
d_gene: NA; abundance: NA; v_gene: TRBV11-2; j_gene: TRBJ2-1; CDR3aa: CASSLTLGIDDYNEQFF; CDR3nt: TGTGCCAGCAGCTTGACGTTGGGTATCGATGATTACAATGAGCAGTTCTTC
d_gene: TRBD2; abundance: NA; v_gene: TRBV14; j_gene: TRBJ2-7; CDR3aa: CASSHTGGFYEQYF; CDR3nt: TGTGCCAGCAGCCACACGGGAGGCTTCTACGAGCAGTACTTC
d_gene: NA; abundance: NA; v_gene: TRBV28; j_gene: TRBJ1-6; CDR3aa: CASSLGVPNSPLHF; CDR3nt: TGTGCCAGCAGCCTAGGGGTACCTAATTCACCCCTCCACTTT
d_gene: TRBD2; abundance: NA; v_gene: TRBV10-3; j_gene: TRBJ2-7; CDR3aa: CASSLLAVPYEQYF; CDR3nt: TGTGCCAGCAGTCTTCTAGCGGTCCCCTACGAGCAGTACTTC
d_gene: NA; abundance: NA; v_gene: TRBV6-1; j_gene: TRBJ2-1; CDR3aa: CASSVVLVSKASGTNEQFF; CDR3nt: TGTGCCAGCAGTGTTGTGTTGGTGTCCAAAGCCTCTGGAACGAATGAGCAGTTCTTC
d_gene: NA; abundance: once; v_gene: TRBV30; j_gene: TRBJ2-5; CDR3aa: CAWSGAGSVKETQYF; CDR3nt: TGTGCCTGGAGTGGGGCGGGGTCGGTCAAAGAGACCCAGTACTTC
d_gene: TRBD2; abundance: NA; v_gene: TRBV10-3; j_gene: TRBJ2-7; CDR3aa: CAISDGSGGASYEQYF; CDR3nt: TGTGCCATCAGTGACGGTAGCGGGGGAGCCTCCTACGAGCAGTACTTC
d_gene: NA; abundance: NA; v_gene: TRBV7-8; j_gene: TRBJ2-3; CDR3aa: CASSLRSTFRTDTQYF; CDR3nt: TGTGCCAGCAGCTTAAGGAGCACTTTTCGCACAGATACGCAGTATTTT
d_gene: TRBD2; abundance: NA; v_gene: TRBV6-6; j_gene: TRBJ2-2; CDR3aa: CASSYPSGVNTGELFF; CDR3nt: TGTGCCAGCAGTTACCCTAGCGGGGTGAACACCGGGGAGCTGTTTTTT
d_gene: NA; abundance: NA; v_gene: TRBV7-3; j_gene: TRBJ2-2; CDR3aa: CASSLGSPGATGELFF; CDR3nt: TGTGCCAGCAGCTTAGGATCACCAGGGGCCACCGGGGAGCTGTTTTTT
d_gene: TRBD2; abundance: NA; v_gene: TRBV30; j_gene: TRBJ2-1; CDR3aa: CAWRLAGGPGEQFF; CDR3nt: TGTGCCTGGAGACTAGCGGGAGGGCCAGGGGAGCAGTTCTTC
d_gene: NA; abundance: NA; v_gene: TRBV6-4; j_gene: TRBJ2-1; CDR3aa: CASSAGRNNEQFF; CDR3nt: TGTGCCAGCAGTGCAGGACGGAACAATGAGCAGTTCTTC
d_gene: TRBD2; abundance: NA; v_gene: TRBV11-2; j_gene: TRBJ2-1; CDR3aa: CASSTRLADNEQFF; CDR3nt: TGTGCCAGCAGCACTCGACTAGCAGACAATGAGCAGTTCTTC
d_gene: TRBD2; abundance: few; v_gene: TRBV6-1; j_gene: TRBJ2-3; CDR3aa: CASSEGRLAGQSQYF; CDR3nt: TGTGCCAGCAGTGAAGGAAGACTAGCGGGCCAAAGCCAGTATTTT
d_gene: TRBD2; abundance: NA; v_gene: TRBV28; j_gene: TRBJ2-5; CDR3aa: CASSDGTSGEGETQYF; CDR3nt: TGTGCCAGCAGTGATGGGACTAGCGGAGAGGGAGAGACCCAGTACTTC
d_gene: NA; abundance: NA; v_gene: TRBV27; j_gene: TRBJ2-5; CDR3aa: CASSPTGLQETQYF; CDR3nt: TGTGCCAGCAGTCCGACAGGCCTTCAAGAGACCCAGTACTTC
d_gene: NA; abundance: few; v_gene: TRBV6-1; j_gene: TRBJ2-3; CDR3aa: CASSENMGHGEYF; CDR3nt: TGTGCCAGCAGTGAAAATATGGGACATGGGGAGTATTTT
d_gene: NA; abundance: NA; v_gene: TRBV11-3; j_gene: TRBJ2-2; CDR3aa: CASSSEAGELFF; CDR3nt: TGTGCCAGCAGCAGTGAAGCCGGGGAGCTGTTTTTT
d_gene: TRBD1; abundance: NA; v_gene: TRBV2; j_gene: TRBJ1-5; CDR3aa: CASSGTGGGQPQHF; CDR3nt: TGTGCCAGCAGCGGGACAGGGGGTGGCCAGCCCCAGCATTTT
d_gene: TRBD2; abundance: NA; v_gene: TRBV11-2; j_gene: TRBJ2-1; CDR3aa: CASSLEGGLASGEQFF; CDR3nt: TGTGCCAGCAGCTTAGAGGGGGGACTAGCGAGTGGTGAGCAGTTCTTC
d_gene: NA; abundance: NA; v_gene: TRBV19; j_gene: TRBJ2-7; CDR3aa: CASSIVALTSSGDRYEQYF; CDR3nt: TGTGCCAGTAGTATAGTAGCCTTAACCTCATCGGGAGATCGATACGAGCAGTACTTC
d_gene: NA; abundance: NA; v_gene: TRBV5-4; j_gene: TRBJ2-3; CDR3aa: CASSLGRYTDTQYF; CDR3nt: TGTGCCAGCAGCTTGGGGCGCTACACAGATACGCAGTATTTT
d_gene: NA; abundance: NA; v_gene: TRBV7-9; j_gene: TRBJ2-5; CDR3aa: CASSLDNMGETQYF; CDR3nt: TGTGCCAGCAGCTTAGACAATATGGGAGAGACCCAGTACTTC
d_gene: NA; abundance: NA; v_gene: TRBV6-6; j_gene: TRBJ1-1; CDR3aa: CASIVGTEAFF; CDR3nt: TGTGCCAGCATTGTCGGGACTGAAGCTTTCTTT
d_gene: TRBD1; abundance: NA; v_gene: TRBV5-4; j_gene: TRBJ1-1; CDR3aa: CASSWDGTANTEAFF; CDR3nt: TGTGCCAGCAGCTGGGACGGGACAGCGAACACTGAAGCTTTCTTT
d_gene: TRBD1; abundance: NA; v_gene: TRBV2; j_gene: TRBJ2-3; CDR3aa: CASHRTGEADTQYF; CDR3nt: TGTGCCAGTCACAGGACAGGGGAAGCAGATACGCAGTATTTT
d_gene: NA; abundance: NA; v_gene: TRBV5-1; j_gene: TRBJ1-1; CDR3aa: CASSLSPQYLEAFF; CDR3nt: TGCGCCAGCAGCTTGTCTCCCCAATACCTTGAAGCTTTCTTT
d_gene: TRBD1; abundance: once; v_gene: TRBV5-5; j_gene: TRBJ1-2; CDR3aa: CASSPGQGARDGYTF; CDR3nt: TGTGCCAGCAGCCCCGGACAGGGGGCACGAGATGGCTACACCTTC
d_gene: TRBD2; abundance: medium-sized; v_gene: TRBV6-5; j_gene: TRBJ2-1; CDR3aa: CASSYGLAAWNEQFF; CDR3nt: TGTGCCAGCAGTTACGGACTAGCGGCGTGGAATGAGCAGTTCTTC
d_gene: TRBD1; abundance: once; v_gene: TRBV2; j_gene: TRBJ1-4; CDR3aa: CASSANRGNEKLFF; CDR3nt: TGTGCCAGCAGTGCCAACAGGGGGAATGAAAAACTGTTTTTT
d_gene: NA; abundance: NA; v_gene: TRBV7-3; j_gene: TRBJ2-5; CDR3aa: CASSSTSKETQYF; CDR3nt: TGTGCCAGCAGCTCTACTAGCAAGGAGACCCAGTACTTC